This is a list of T cell receptor beta chains from one sample in a study of OX40 agonist ivuxolimab in advanced cancers. Sequencing was performed with immunoSEQ multiplex PCR; in TCRdb, only in-frame clones are kept and a portion is missing. The sample has about 80,000 clones; around 83% are singletons. The source material was CD4+ or CD8+ T cells sorted from blood, sampled in a trial of the OX40 agonist ivuxolimab. These receptors all stem from an adult with an advanced solid tumor such as melanoma, head and neck, liver or kidney cancer. Each CDR3 is given with its conserved first and last residue. Fields, in order: J gene, V gene, clone size, CDR3 protein. Not every row has a clone size; where given, it reads once, few, many or a size class.

TRBJ1-1	TRBV7-2	NA	CASSPRTGQGDTEAFF
TRBJ2-7	TRBV7-2	NA	CASSRRTSGYYEQYF
TRBJ1-6	TRBV2	NA	CASSGQPNSPLHF
TRBJ1-5	TRBV28	NA	CASYRGPNQPQHF
TRBJ2-1	TRBV5-6	NA	CASSWDRGSNEQFF
TRBJ1-4	TRBV2	once	CASSGQGTNEKLFF
TRBJ1-2	TRBV9	NA	CASSADSHYGYTF
TRBJ1-5	TRBV5-8	once	CASSLDHRGSNQPQHF
TRBJ1-1	TRBV29-1	NA	CSVGRADTEAFF
TRBJ2-3	TRBV7-9	NA	CASSPELAGTDTQYF
TRBJ1-1	TRBV7-2	once	CASSYPDRRPNTEAFF
TRBJ2-3	TRBV11-2	NA	CASSPLALDTQYF
TRBJ2-6	TRBV18	NA	CASSPGASGANVLTF
TRBJ1-3	TRBV10-3	NA	CAISDGGQGAGNTIYF
TRBJ1-2	TRBV29-1	NA	CSVEDRPRGYTF
TRBJ1-3	TRBV5-5	NA	CASSFSGSGNTIYF
TRBJ1-2	TRBV28	once	CASSPPPNYGYTF